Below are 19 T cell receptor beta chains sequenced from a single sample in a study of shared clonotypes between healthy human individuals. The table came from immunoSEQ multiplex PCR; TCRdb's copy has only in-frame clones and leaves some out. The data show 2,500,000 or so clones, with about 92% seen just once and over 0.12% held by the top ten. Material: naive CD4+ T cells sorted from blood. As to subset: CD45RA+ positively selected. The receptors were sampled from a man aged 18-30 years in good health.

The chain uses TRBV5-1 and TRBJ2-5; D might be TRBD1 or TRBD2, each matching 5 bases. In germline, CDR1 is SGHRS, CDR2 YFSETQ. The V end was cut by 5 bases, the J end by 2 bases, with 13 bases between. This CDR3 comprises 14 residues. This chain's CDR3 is CASRGGTVQETQYF. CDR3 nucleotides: TGCGCCAGCAGGGGTGGGACGGTACAAGAGACCCAGTACTTC.

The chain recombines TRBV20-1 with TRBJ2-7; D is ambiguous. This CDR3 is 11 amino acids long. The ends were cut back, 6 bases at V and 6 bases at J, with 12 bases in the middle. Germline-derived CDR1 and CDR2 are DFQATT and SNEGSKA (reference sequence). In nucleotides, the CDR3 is TGCAGTGCCCAACACGTGACCGAGCAGTACTTC. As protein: CSAQHVTEQYF.

For the CDR3, the DNA is TGTGCCTGGAGGGGGACTAGCGGGGAGCAGTTCTTC. Protein sequence: CAWRGTSGEQFF. The chain has TRBV30 and TRBJ2-1; 12 bases map to TRBD2. The CDR3 length is 12 residues. The trim removed 3 bases at V and 10 bases at J, leaving 1 base unmatched. Germline CDR1 reads GTSNPN; CDR2 reads SVGIG (reference sequence).

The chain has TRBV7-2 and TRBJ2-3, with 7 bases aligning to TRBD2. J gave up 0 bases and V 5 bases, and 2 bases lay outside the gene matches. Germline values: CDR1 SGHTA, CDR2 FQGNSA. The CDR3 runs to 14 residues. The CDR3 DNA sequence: TGTGCCAGCAGCCCGGGGGGTAGCACAGATACGCAGTATTTT. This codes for CASSPGGSTDTQYF. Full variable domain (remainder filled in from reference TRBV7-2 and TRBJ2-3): GAGVSQSPSNKVTEKGKDVELRCDPISGHTALYWYRQSLGQGLEFLIYFQGNSAPDKSGLPSDRFSAERTGGSVSTLTIQRTQQEDSAVYLCASSPGGSTDTQYFGPGTRLTVL.

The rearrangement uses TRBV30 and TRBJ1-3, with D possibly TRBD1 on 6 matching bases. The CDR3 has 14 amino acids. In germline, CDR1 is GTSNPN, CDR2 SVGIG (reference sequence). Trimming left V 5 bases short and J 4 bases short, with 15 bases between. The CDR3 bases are TGTGCCTGGGCTAGGGGGGAATCGGGAAACACCATATATTTT. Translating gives CAWARGESGNTIYF.

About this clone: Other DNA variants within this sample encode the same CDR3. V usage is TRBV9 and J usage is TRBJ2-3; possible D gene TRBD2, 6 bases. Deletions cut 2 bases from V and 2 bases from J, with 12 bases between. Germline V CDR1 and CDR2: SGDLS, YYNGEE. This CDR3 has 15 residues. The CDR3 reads CASSVAGRSTDTQYF. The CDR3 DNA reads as TGTGCCAGCAGCGTGGCGGGGAGATCCACAGATACGCAGTATTTT.

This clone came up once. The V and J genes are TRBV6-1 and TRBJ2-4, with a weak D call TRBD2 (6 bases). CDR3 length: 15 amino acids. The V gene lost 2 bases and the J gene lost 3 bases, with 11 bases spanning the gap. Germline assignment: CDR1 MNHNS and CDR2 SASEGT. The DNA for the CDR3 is TGTGCCAGCAGTGAACGGGGGTTAGGCAAAAACATTCAGTACTTC. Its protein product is CASSERGLGKNIQYF.

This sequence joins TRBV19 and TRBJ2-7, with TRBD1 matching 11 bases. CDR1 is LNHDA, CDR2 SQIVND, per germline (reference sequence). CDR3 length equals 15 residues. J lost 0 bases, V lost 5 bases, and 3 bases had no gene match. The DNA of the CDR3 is TGTGCCAGTAGTGTCGGGACAGGGGGCTCCTACGAGCAGTACTTC. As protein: CASSVGTGGSYEQYF.

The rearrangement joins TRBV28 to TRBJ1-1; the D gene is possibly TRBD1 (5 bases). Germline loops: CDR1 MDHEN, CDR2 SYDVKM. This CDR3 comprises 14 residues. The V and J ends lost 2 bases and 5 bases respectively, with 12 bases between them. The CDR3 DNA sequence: TGTGCCAGCAGTTTAACAGGTCGTTATACTGAAGCTTTCTTT. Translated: CASSLTGRYTEAFF.

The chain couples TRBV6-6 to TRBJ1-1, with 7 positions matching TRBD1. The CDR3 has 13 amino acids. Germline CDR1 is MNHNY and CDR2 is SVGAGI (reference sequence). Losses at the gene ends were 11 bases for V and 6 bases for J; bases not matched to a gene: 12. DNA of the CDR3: TGTGCCGGGAAGGAGGGGGCGGGGGCTGAAGCTTTCTTT. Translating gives CAGKEGAGAEAFF.

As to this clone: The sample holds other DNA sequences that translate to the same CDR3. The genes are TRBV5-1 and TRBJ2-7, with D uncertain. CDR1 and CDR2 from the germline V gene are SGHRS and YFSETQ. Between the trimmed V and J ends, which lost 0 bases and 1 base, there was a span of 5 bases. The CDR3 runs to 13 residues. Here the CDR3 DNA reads TGCGCCAGCAGCTTGGGGAGTTCCTACGAGCAGTACTTC. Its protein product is CASSLGSSYEQYF.

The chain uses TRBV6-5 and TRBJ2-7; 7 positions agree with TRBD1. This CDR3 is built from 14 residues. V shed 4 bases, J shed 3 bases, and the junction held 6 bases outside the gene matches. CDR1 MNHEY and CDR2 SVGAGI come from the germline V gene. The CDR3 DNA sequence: TGTGCCAGCAGTTCAGACAGGGTGAACTACGAGCAGTACTTC. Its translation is CASSSDRVNYEQYF.

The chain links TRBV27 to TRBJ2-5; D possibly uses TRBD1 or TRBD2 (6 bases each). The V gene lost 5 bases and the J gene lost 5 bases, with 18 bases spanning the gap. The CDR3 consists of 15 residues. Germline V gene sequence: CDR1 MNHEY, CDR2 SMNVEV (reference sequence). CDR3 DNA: TGTGCCAGCAGTCTCGGGGGCCCGCTAGGGGAGACCCAGTACTTC. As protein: CASSLGGPLGETQYF.

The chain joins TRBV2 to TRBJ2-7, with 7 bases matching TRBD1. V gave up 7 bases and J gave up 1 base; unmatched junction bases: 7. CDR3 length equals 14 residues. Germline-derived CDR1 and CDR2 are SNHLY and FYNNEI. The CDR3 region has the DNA TGTGCCAGCACCCAGACAGGGCGTTCCTACGAGCAGTACTTC. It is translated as CASTQTGRSYEQYF.

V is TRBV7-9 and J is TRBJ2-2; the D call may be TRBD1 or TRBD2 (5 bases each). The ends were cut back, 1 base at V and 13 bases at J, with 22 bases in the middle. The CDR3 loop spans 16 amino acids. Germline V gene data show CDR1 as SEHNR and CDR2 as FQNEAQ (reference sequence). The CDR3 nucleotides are TGTGCCAGCAGCTTAGTAGAATCAGGACGCGGGCAGGGGCTGTTTTTT. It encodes CASSLVESGRGQGLFF.

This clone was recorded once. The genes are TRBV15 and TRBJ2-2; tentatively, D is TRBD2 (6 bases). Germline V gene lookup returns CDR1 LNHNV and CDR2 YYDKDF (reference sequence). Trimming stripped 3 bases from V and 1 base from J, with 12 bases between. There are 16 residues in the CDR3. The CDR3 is CATSSIRDLNTGELFF. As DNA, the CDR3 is TGTGCCACCAGCAGCATCAGGGACTTGAACACCGGGGAGCTGTTTTTT.

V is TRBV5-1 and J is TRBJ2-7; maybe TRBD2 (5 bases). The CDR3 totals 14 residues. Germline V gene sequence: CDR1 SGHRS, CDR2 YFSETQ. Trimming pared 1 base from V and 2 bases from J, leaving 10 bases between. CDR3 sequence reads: CASSLNGETYEQYF. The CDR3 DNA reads TGCGCCAGCAGCTTGAACGGGGAAACCTACGAGCAGTACTTC. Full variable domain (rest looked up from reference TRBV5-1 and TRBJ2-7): KAGVTQTPRYLIKTRGQQVTLSCSPISGHRSVSWYQQTPGQGLQFLFEYFSETQRNKGNFPGRFSGRQFSNSRSEMNVSTLELGDSALYLCASSLNGETYEQYFGPGTRLTVT.

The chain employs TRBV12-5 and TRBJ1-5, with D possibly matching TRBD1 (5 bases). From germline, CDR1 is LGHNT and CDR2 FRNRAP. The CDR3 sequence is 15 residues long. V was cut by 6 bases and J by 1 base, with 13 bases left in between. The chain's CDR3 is CASGFWDESNQPQHF. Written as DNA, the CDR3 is TGTGCTAGTGGCTTTTGGGACGAGAGCAATCAGCCCCAGCATTTT. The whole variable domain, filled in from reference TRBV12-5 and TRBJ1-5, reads DARVTQTPRHKVTEMGQEVTMRCQPILGHNTVFWYRQTMMQGLELLAYFRNRAPLDDSGMPKDRFSAEMPDATLATLKIQPSEPRDSAVYFCASGFWDESNQPQHFGDGTRLSIL.

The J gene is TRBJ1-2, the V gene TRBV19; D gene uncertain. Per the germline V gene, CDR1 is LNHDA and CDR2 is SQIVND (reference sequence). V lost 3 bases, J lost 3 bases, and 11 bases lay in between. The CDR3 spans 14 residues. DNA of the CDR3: TGTGCCAGTAGTATCACGGGCTTTGACTATGGCTACACCTTC. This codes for CASSITGFDYGYTF.